A selection of T cell receptor beta chains follows, all from one sample in a study of early T cells in non-severe SARS-CoV-2 infection. Each CDR3 protein gets one entry after TCRdb re-called the 5' RACE reads with MiXCR. Among approximately 65,000 distinct CDR3 sequences listed, roughly 10% were seen once. Sequencing was performed on whole blood. The receptors were sampled from an adult who was a healthcare worker with PCR-confirmed SARS-CoV-2 infection or an uninfected control (not recorded which). Both conserved end residues are part of each CDR3. A D gene is named only where the DNA matches it firmly. Expanded clones get a size class; other rows say once, few or many, or leave the size out.

V	size	J	D	CDR3	DNA
TRBV28	medium-sized	TRBJ2-6	NA	CASSLGNSGANVLTF	TGTGCCAGCAGTTTGGGAAACTCTGGGGCCAACGTCCTGACTTTC
TRBV20-1	NA	TRBJ2-7	NA	CSARAGTPRGEQYF	TGCAGTGCTAGAGCCGGGACCCCAAGGGGTGAGCAGTACTTC
TRBV5-1	NA	TRBJ2-3	NA	CASSTPLDTQYF	TGCGCCAGCAGCACCCCGCTGGATACGCAGTATTTT
TRBV2	few	TRBJ1-4	NA	CASSDRVPNEKLFF	TGTGCCAGCAGTGACAGGGTGCCTAATGAAAAACTGTTTTTT
TRBV3-1	NA	TRBJ1-1	TRBD1	CASSKGTVNTEAFF	TGTGCCAGCAGCAAGGGGACAGTGAACACTGAAGCTTTCTTT
TRBV6-5	NA	TRBJ2-1	NA	CASSYRPLDFDIHNEQFF	TGTGCCAGCAGTTATAGGCCACTCGATTTCGATATCCACAATGAGCAGTTCTTC
TRBV28	many	TRBJ2-1	TRBD1	CASSSTGQGLNEQFF	TGTGCCAGCAGTTCAACGGGACAGGGGCTCAATGAGCAGTTCTTC
TRBV27	few	TRBJ2-3	TRBD1	CASSLDGRGTDTQYF	TGTGCCAGCAGTTTAGATGGCAGGGGGACAGATACGCAGTATTTT
TRBV4-1	NA	TRBJ2-1	NA	CASSQVSAASVNEQFF	TGCGCCAGCAGCCAAGTTTCGGCGGCTAGCGTCAATGAGCAGTTCTTC
TRBV5-1	NA	TRBJ2-1	TRBD2	CASSLSPSGSNEQFF	TGCGCCAGCAGCTTGAGTCCTAGCGGGAGTAATGAGCAGTTCTTC
TRBV11-2	NA	TRBJ2-3	NA	CASSLIRGPSTDTQYF	TGTGCCAGCAGCTTGATCCGGGGTCCTAGCACAGATACGCAGTATTTT
TRBV5-4	many	TRBJ2-7	NA	CASSVGTNFEQYF	TGTGCCAGCAGCGTGGGGACCAACTTCGAGCAGTACTTC
TRBV7-3	NA	TRBJ2-1	NA	CASSLTLAAAQFF	TGTGCCAGCAGCTTAACGTTGGCGGCGGCGCAGTTCTTC
TRBV6-5	once	TRBJ1-1	NA	CASSYSSQHTTEAFF	TGTGCCAGCAGTTACTCGAGTCAGCATACGACTGAAGCTTTCTTT
TRBV10-3	NA	TRBJ2-1	TRBD2	CAISPLVTSGGSNEQFF	TGTGCCATCAGCCCCCTAGTGACTAGCGGGGGTTCCAATGAGCAGTTCTTC
TRBV6-2/TRBV6-3	NA	TRBJ2-7	TRBD1	CASSSRGQTYEQYF	TGTGCCAGCAGCTCCAGGGGGCAGACCTACGAGCAGTACTTC
TRBV7-8	few	TRBJ2-3	TRBD2	CASSLWTSATDTQYF	TGTGCCAGCAGCCTATGGACTAGCGCCACAGATACGCAGTATTTT
TRBV18	many	TRBJ2-1	NA	CASSVGGIDRFF	TGTGCCAGCTCAGTAGGCGGGATAGATCGGTTCTTC
TRBV28	many	TRBJ2-5	NA	CASSLLSQETQYF	TGTGCCAGCAGTTTACTATCCCAAGAGACCCAGTACTTC
TRBV12-3/TRBV12-4	many	TRBJ2-7	NA	CASSAGYEQYF	TGTGCCAGCAGCGCAGGGTACGAGCAGTACTTC
TRBV7-9	many	TRBJ2-1	TRBD1	CASSHPGQDNEQFF	TGTGCCAGCAGCCACCCGGGACAGGACAATGAGCAGTTCTTC
TRBV5-1	NA	TRBJ1-2	NA	CASSLGNGYTF	TGCGCCAGCAGCTTGGGTAATGGCTACACCTTC
TRBV28	NA	TRBJ2-7	TRBD1	CASSPYLSTGEFNEQYF	TGTGCCAGCAGTCCCTACCTTTCGACAGGGGAGTTTAACGAGCAGTACTTC
TRBV12-3/TRBV12-4	once	TRBJ2-1	NA	CASSFDRQSSYNEQFF	TGTGCCAGCAGTTTTGATCGGCAAAGCTCCTACAATGAGCAGTTCTTC
TRBV7-9	NA	TRBJ2-7	NA	CASSPTTTRSYEQYF	TGTGCCAGCAGCCCGACCACAACCCGTTCCTACGAGCAGTACTTC
TRBV7-2	few	TRBJ2-3	NA	CASSRSGARLSTDTQYF	TGTGCCAGCAGCCGCTCGGGAGCTAGATTGAGCACAGATACGCAGTATTTT
TRBV7-2	NA	TRBJ2-5	NA	CASSLSGLPKETQYF	TGTGCCAGCAGCTTGTCAGGACTCCCGAAAGAGACCCAGTACTTC
TRBV2	few	TRBJ1-2	NA	CASSEGAGGYTF	TGTGCCAGCAGTGAGGGGGCTGGCGGCTACACCTTC
TRBV5-1	NA	TRBJ2-1	NA	CASSFQGDEQFF	TGCGCCAGCAGCTTTCAGGGCGATGAGCAGTTCTTC
TRBV15	NA	TRBJ2-2	NA	CATSRDRSNTGELFF	TGTGCCACCAGCAGAGATCGATCCAACACCGGGGAGCTGTTTTTT
TRBV20-1	NA	TRBJ2-1	TRBD1	CRANAGTGIYNEQFF	TGCAGGGCCAATGCCGGGACAGGGATTTACAATGAGCAGTTCTTC
TRBV28	NA	TRBJ2-7	NA	CASSLPGTPSYEQYF	TGTGCCAGCAGTTTACCCGGGACTCCCTCCTACGAGCAGTACTTC
TRBV9	few	TRBJ2-5	NA	CASNRVAQGRETQYF	TGTGCCAGCAACAGGGTCGCTCAGGGACGAGAGACCCAGTACTTC
TRBV3-1	few	TRBJ2-7	TRBD2	CASSQLLTSGSEQYF	TGTGCCAGCAGCCAACTGTTAACTAGCGGATCCGAGCAGTACTTC
TRBV12-3/TRBV12-4	NA	TRBJ2-5	NA	CASSFISQETQYF	TGTGCCAGCAGTTTTATTAGCCAAGAGACCCAGTACTTC
TRBV5-6	many	TRBJ1-4	NA	CASSRGRRGITNEKLFF	TGTGCCAGCAGCCGGGGTCGGCGGGGGATAACTAATGAAAAACTGTTTTTT
TRBV11-2	few	TRBJ2-7	TRBD2	CASSKDQGLAGGLYEQYF	TGTGCCAGCAGCAAAGACCAGGGACTAGCGGGAGGTTTGTACGAGCAGTACTTC
TRBV6-2/TRBV6-3	NA	TRBJ2-1	TRBD2	CASLTAGGPNEQFF	TGTGCCAGCCTCACAGCGGGAGGGCCGAATGAGCAGTTCTTC
TRBV28	many	TRBJ2-7	TRBD1	CASTPGTGDYEQYF	TGTGCCAGCACCCCAGGGACAGGGGACTACGAGCAGTACTTC
TRBV29-1	NA	TRBJ2-3	NA	CSVSRADTQYF	TGCAGCGTTAGTAGGGCTGATACGCAGTATTTT
TRBV12-3/TRBV12-4	many	TRBJ2-4	NA	CASSVTGSRQYF	TGTGCCAGCAGTGTGACAGGAAGTCGTCAGTACTTC
TRBV28	few	TRBJ2-7	TRBD2	CASRSPAGAYEQYF	TGTGCCAGCAGATCCCCAGCGGGAGCCTACGAGCAGTACTTC
TRBV3-1	many	TRBJ2-5	NA	CASSQDSTRSRTQYF	TGTGCCAGCAGCCAAGACAGTACAAGGTCACGGACCCAGTACTTC
TRBV25-1	NA	TRBJ2-3	NA	CASSGHRATDTQYF	TGTGCCAGCAGTGGTCACAGGGCCACAGATACGCAGTATTTT
TRBV5-1	NA	TRBJ2-1	TRBD2	CASSLDRLAGNEQFF	TGCGCCAGCAGCTTGGACAGACTAGCGGGAAATGAGCAGTTCTTC
TRBV5-6	many	TRBJ2-1	NA	CASSLVLASYNEQFF	TGTGCCAGCAGCTTGGTTTTAGCGTCCTACAATGAGCAGTTCTTC
TRBV6-1	NA	TRBJ2-1	TRBD2	CASRGAGGGHNEQFF	TGTGCCAGCAGGGGAGCGGGAGGGGGTCACAATGAGCAGTTCTTC